Each of the 2 T cell receptor beta chains below was sequenced from the same sample in a study of regulatory T cells in long-lasting Graves disease. Arm-PCR with iRepertoire HTBI primers amplified the CDR3 regions for these TCR beta libraries. From the multiplex PCR reads, TCRdb called clonotypes with MiXCR, one entry per CDR3 protein. The sample holds about 470,000 distinct CDR3 sequences, less than 25% seen once. Regarding time point: persistent/refractory GD, antithyroid drugs over 5 years with positive TRAb. PBMC-extracted RNA yielded the TCR library. The sample in question was peripheral blood mononuclear cells (PBMCs), obtained when the disease was refractory, from a patient treated with antithyroid drugs. These receptors were taken from a female donor with Graves disease.

There are many counts of this clonotype. This chain links TRBV20-1 with TRBJ2-7; D is undetermined. Germline CDR1 and CDR2: DFQATT and SNEGSKA (reference sequence). V lost 4 bases and J 0 bases, leaving 10 bases between the germline ends. The CDR3 is 13 residues long. The CDR3 nucleotides are TGCAGTGCTATTAGCAGGAGCTCCTACGAGCAGTACTTC. It specifies CSAISRSSYEQYF.

This clonotype was picked up a small number of times. The V gene is TRBV28, the J gene TRBJ1-5; TRBD1 is a possible D gene (5 bases). V lost 3 bases to trimming and J lost 0 bases, with 12 bases between them. The CDR3 totals 16 residues. CDR1 is MDHEN and CDR2 is SYDVKM in the germline V gene. CDR3 nucleotides: TGTGCCAGCAGTTTTCGAGGGGCTGGTAGCAATCAGCCCCAGCATTTT. As protein: CASSFRGAGSNQPQHF. Drawing the rest from reference TRBV28 and TRBJ1-5, the complete variable domain is DVKVTQSSRYLVKRTGEKVFLECVQDMDHENMFWYRQDPGLGLRLIYFSYDVKMKEKGDIPEGYSVSREKKERFSLILESASTNQTSMYLCASSFRGAGSNQPQHFGDGTRLSIL.